Sequencing of this T cell receptor (beta chain) was carried out in a study of CD8 T cells in Susac syndrome. An amount of RNA that ranged from roughly 0.45 to 1 ug was reverse transcribed with random hexamers. One entry per CDR3 protein results from TCRdb running MiXCR on the immunoSEQ multiplex PCR reads. The profile shows a few hundred thousand distinct CDR3 sequences, roughly nine tenths of them singletons. The material sequenced was CD8+ T cells from PBMCs. The clonotype was recovered from a human donor with multiple sclerosis.

CDR3 in DNA: TGTGCCACCAGTGATGCGGGGACCACTGAAGCTTTCTTT. Amino acids: CATSDAGTTEAFF. The chain links TRBV24-1 to TRBJ1-1, with D possibly TRBD1 on 5 matching bases. Germline assignment: CDR1 KGHDR and CDR2 SFDVKD. This CDR3 comprises 13 residues. V was trimmed by 3 bases and J by 4 bases, leaving 8 bases between them.